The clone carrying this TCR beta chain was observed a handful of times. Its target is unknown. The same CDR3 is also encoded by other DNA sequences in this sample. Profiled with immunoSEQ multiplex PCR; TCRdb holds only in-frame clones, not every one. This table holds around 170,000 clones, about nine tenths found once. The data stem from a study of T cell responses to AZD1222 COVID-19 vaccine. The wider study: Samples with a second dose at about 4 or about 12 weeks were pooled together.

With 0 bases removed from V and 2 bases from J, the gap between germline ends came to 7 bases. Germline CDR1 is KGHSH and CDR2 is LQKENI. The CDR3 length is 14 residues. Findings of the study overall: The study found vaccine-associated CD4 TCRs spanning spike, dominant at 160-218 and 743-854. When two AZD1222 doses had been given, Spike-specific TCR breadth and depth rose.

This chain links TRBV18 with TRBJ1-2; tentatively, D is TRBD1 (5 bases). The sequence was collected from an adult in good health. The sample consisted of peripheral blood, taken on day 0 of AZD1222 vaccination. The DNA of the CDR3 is TGTGCCAGCTCACCACCGAACAGGAACTATGGCTACACCTTC. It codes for CASSPPNRNYGYTF.